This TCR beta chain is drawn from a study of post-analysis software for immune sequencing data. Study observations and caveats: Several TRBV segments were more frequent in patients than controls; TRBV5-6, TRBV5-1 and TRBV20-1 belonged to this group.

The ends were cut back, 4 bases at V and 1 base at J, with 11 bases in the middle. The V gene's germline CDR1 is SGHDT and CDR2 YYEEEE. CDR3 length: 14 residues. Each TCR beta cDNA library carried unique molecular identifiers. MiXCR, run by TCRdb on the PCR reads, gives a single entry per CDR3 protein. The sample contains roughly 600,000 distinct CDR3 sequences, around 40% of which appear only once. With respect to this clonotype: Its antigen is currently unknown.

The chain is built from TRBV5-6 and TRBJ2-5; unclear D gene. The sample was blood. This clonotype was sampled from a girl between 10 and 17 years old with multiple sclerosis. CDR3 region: CASSAYKVQETQYF. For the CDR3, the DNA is TGTGCCAGCAGCGCGTACAAGGTCCAAGAGACCCAGTACTTC.